The count of the clone carrying this T cell receptor (beta chain) is one. A junction end diverges from the germline sequence, so it may reflect a read error. This entry belongs to a study of shared clonotypes between healthy human individuals. For genomic DNA, unsorted samples relied on around 81 million PBMCs. Here immunoSEQ multiplex PCR was the method, and the copy in TCRdb shows in-frame clones only, minus some. In the table there are some 450,000 clones, approximately 77% of which are singletons. This sequence originates from a middle-aged woman in good health. Some clones in this sample may be carry-over from other donors' samples. What was sequenced was PBMCs.

CDR3: CASSPGTGYNEQFF. The CDR3 bases are TGTGCTAGCAGCCCCGGGACAGGGTACAATGAGCAGTTCTTC. This sequence joins TRBV7-7 and TRBJ2-1, with 9 nucleotides matching TRBD1. Germline values: CDR1 SSHAT, CDR2 FNYEAQ (reference sequence). The CDR3 extends over 14 amino acids.